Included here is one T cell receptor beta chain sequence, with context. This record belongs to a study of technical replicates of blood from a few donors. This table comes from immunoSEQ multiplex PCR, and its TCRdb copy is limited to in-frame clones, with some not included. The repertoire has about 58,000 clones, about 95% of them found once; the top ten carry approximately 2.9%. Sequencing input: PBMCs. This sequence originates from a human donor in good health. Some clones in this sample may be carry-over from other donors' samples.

The DNA for the CDR3 is TGTGCCAGCGGCGAGACAGTGAACACCGGGGAGCTGTTTTTT. Its protein is CASGETVNTGELFF. The chain combines TRBV7-3 with TRBJ2-2, with a tentative D call TRBD1 (5 bases). The V gene's germline CDR1 is SGHTA and CDR2 FQGTGA. This CDR3 spans 14 amino acids. Between the trimmed V and J ends, which lost 8 bases and 1 base, there was a span of 11 bases.